Sequencing of this T cell receptor (beta chain) was carried out in a study of metastatic and nonmetastatic thyroid tumors. Study context: A comparison of repertoires was made across blood and tumor or nodule tissue from malignant and benign thyroid patients.

Germline assignment: CDR1 MNHEY and CDR2 SMNVEV (reference sequence). The V gene lost 5 bases and the J gene lost 9 bases, with 14 bases spanning the gap. This CDR3 has 13 residues. TCRdb called clones again from the PCR reads with MiXCR. Of around 16,000 clones in the sample, around 13% were seen once. No patient received treatment before thyroid surgery. This clone was counted many times. This receptor was identified in a female donor with papillary thyroid cancer or a benign thyroid nodule (not recorded which). Some clones in this sample may be carry-over from other donors' samples. The sample taken for sequencing was tumor tissue. The chain joins TRBV27 to TRBJ1-5, with unresolved D. CDR3 in DNA: TGTGCCAGCAGTCAAGTGAGAAACTCGCCCCAGCATTTT. Translating gives CASSQVRNSPQHF.